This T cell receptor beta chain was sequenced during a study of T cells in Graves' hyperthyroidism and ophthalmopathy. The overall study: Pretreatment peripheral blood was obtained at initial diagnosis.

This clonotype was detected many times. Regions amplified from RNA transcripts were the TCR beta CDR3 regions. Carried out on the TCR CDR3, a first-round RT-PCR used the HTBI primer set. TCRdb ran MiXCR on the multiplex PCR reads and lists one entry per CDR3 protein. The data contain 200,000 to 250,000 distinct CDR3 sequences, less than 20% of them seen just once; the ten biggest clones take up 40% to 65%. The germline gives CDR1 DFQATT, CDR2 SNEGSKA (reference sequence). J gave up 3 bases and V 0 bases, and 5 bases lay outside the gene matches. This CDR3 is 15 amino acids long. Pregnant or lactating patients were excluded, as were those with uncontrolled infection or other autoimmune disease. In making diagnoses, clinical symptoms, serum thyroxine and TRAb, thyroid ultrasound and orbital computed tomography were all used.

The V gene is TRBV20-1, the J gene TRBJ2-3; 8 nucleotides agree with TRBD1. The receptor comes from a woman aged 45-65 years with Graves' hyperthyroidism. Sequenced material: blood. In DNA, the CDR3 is TGCAGTGCTAGAGATCCAGGGGGCAGTACAGATACGCAGTATTTT. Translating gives CSARDPGGSTDTQYF.